These 11 T cell receptor beta chains originate from one sample sequenced in a study of cytomegalovirus exposure and HLA in healthy donors. PCR employed 60 Vbeta and 13 Jbeta primers. Only in-frame clones appear in the TCRdb table, and some are missing; sequencing was by immunoSEQ multiplex PCR. Of about 250,000 clones listed, more than 55% are singletons. Sequences were obtained from PBMCs. These receptors were collected from a female donor in good health and CMV-seronegative.

The V and J genes are TRBV7-9 and TRBJ2-3; TRBD1 agrees at 8 bases. J lost 1 base, V lost 5 bases, and 2 bases had no gene match. The CDR3 loop spans 14 amino acids. The germline gives CDR1 SEHNR, CDR2 FQNEAQ (reference sequence). In DNA, the CDR3 is TGTGCCAGCAGCCTACAGGGGGGCACAGATACGCAGTATTTT. It codes for CASSLQGGTDTQYF.

The genes are TRBV7-3 and TRBJ2-6; 7 bases are a match to TRBD2. Germline-derived CDR1 and CDR2 are SGHTA and FQGTGA. The CDR3 consists of 13 residues. V was clipped by 5 bases and J by 9 bases; unmatched bases: 4. For the CDR3, the DNA is TGTGCCAGCAGCCCTTCTAGCGGCAACGTCCTGACTTTC. Its protein is CASSPSSGNVLTF.

The CDR3 region has the DNA TGCGCCAGCAGCTTGGCTCAGGGACTGGGCGGCTACACCTTC. Translating it yields CASSLAQGLGGYTF. The chain uses TRBV5-1 and TRBJ1-2, with D tentatively TRBD1 (5 bases). This CDR3 region has 14 residues. Germline CDR1 SGHRS, CDR2 YFSETQ. With 0 bases removed from V and 8 bases from J, the gap between germline ends came to 14 bases.

This sequence joins TRBV25-1 and TRBJ2-3; D is undetermined. CDR1 and CDR2 from the germline V gene are MGHDK and SYGVNS. CDR3 length: 12 amino acids. Deletions cut 7 bases from V and 5 bases from J, with 10 bases between. The CDR3: CASTTTGDTQYF. The DNA for the CDR3 is TGTGCCAGCACCACGACGGGAGATACGCAGTATTTT.

V gene TRBV18 combines with J gene TRBJ1-1; 7 bases fit TRBD1. CDR1 KGHSH and CDR2 LQKENI come from the germline V gene. J lost 3 bases, V lost 4 bases, and 5 bases had no gene match. This CDR3 spans 14 amino acids. CDR3 amino acids: CASSQRQGDTEAFF. In DNA, the CDR3 is TGTGCCAGCTCACAACGACAGGGAGACACTGAAGCTTTCTTT.

This clone has a single count. The rearrangement uses TRBV2 and TRBJ2-5, with 7 bases lining up with TRBD2. The trim removed 6 bases at V and 3 bases at J, leaving 7 bases unmatched. This CDR3 has 14 amino acids. Looked up from germline, CDR1 is SNHLY and CDR2 is FYNNEI. CDR3 bases: TGTGCCAGCAGCCTTTACCTAGCGGAAGAGACCCAGTACTTC. Translating it yields CASSLYLAEETQYF.

V usage is TRBV5-1 and J usage is TRBJ2-2; tentative D call: TRBD2 (6 bases). Germline V lookup: CDR1 SGHRS, CDR2 YFSETQ. CDR3 length: 16 residues. V was trimmed by 1 base and J by 2 bases, leaving 12 bases between them. DNA for the CDR3: TGCGCCAGCAGCTTGCCGGGAGCGGTTAACACCGGGGAGCTGTTTTTT. Translating it yields CASSLPGAVNTGELFF.

The chain uses TRBV5-1 and TRBJ2-1, with D perhaps matching TRBD2 (5 bases). The CDR3 is made up of 15 amino acids. Germline V gene sequence: CDR1 SGHRS, CDR2 YFSETQ. V lost 0 bases, J lost 0 bases, and 7 bases lay in between. CDR3 DNA: TGCGCCAGCAGCTTGGGGGGAGCCTCCTACAATGAGCAGTTCTTC. This encodes CASSLGGASYNEQFF.

The chain carries TRBV9 and TRBJ2-7; TRBD2 might be the D (6 bases). The CDR3 runs 15 residues. Germline V gene lookup returns CDR1 SGDLS and CDR2 YYNGEE. Trimming shortened V by 5 bases and J by 2 bases, and 17 bases separated the two germline ends. The CDR3 DNA follows: TGTGCCAGCAGTACTTTTTGGGACTCGGCCTACGAGCAGTACTTC. Translating it yields CASSTFWDSAYEQYF. Together with reference TRBV9 and TRBJ2-7, the CDR3 gives the full variable domain: DSGVTQTPKHLITATGQRVTLRCSPRSGDLSVYWYQQSLDQGLQFLIQYYNGEERAKGNILERFSAQQFPDLHSELNLSSLELGDSALYFCASSTFWDSAYEQYFGPGTRLTVT.

This rearrangement joins TRBV30 to TRBJ2-3, with TRBD2 matching 8 bases. Trimming cost V 2 bases and J 2 bases; bases outside gene matches: 6. CDR3 length equals 15 residues. Per the germline V gene, CDR1 is GTSNPN and CDR2 is SVGIG (reference sequence). This CDR3 is CAWSTIAGPTDTQYF. CDR3 nucleotides: TGTGCCTGGAGTACTATAGCGGGACCCACAGATACGCAGTATTTT.

The rearrangement joins TRBV11-2 to TRBJ2-5, with D maybe TRBD1 (6 bases). The V gene's germline CDR1 is SGHAT and CDR2 FQNNGV. Trimming cost V 4 bases and J 2 bases, with 11 bases left between them. CDR3 length equals 14 residues. DNA of the CDR3: TGTGCCAGCAGCTCATGGACAGATCAAGAGACCCAGTACTTC. It encodes CASSSWTDQETQYF. Complete variable domain (other parts from reference TRBV11-2 and TRBJ2-5): EAGVAQSPRYKIIEKRQSVAFWCNPISGHATLYWYQQILGQGPKLLIQFQNNGVVDDSQLPKDRFSAERLKGVDSTLKIQPAKLEDSAVYLCASSSWTDQETQYFGPGTRLLVL.